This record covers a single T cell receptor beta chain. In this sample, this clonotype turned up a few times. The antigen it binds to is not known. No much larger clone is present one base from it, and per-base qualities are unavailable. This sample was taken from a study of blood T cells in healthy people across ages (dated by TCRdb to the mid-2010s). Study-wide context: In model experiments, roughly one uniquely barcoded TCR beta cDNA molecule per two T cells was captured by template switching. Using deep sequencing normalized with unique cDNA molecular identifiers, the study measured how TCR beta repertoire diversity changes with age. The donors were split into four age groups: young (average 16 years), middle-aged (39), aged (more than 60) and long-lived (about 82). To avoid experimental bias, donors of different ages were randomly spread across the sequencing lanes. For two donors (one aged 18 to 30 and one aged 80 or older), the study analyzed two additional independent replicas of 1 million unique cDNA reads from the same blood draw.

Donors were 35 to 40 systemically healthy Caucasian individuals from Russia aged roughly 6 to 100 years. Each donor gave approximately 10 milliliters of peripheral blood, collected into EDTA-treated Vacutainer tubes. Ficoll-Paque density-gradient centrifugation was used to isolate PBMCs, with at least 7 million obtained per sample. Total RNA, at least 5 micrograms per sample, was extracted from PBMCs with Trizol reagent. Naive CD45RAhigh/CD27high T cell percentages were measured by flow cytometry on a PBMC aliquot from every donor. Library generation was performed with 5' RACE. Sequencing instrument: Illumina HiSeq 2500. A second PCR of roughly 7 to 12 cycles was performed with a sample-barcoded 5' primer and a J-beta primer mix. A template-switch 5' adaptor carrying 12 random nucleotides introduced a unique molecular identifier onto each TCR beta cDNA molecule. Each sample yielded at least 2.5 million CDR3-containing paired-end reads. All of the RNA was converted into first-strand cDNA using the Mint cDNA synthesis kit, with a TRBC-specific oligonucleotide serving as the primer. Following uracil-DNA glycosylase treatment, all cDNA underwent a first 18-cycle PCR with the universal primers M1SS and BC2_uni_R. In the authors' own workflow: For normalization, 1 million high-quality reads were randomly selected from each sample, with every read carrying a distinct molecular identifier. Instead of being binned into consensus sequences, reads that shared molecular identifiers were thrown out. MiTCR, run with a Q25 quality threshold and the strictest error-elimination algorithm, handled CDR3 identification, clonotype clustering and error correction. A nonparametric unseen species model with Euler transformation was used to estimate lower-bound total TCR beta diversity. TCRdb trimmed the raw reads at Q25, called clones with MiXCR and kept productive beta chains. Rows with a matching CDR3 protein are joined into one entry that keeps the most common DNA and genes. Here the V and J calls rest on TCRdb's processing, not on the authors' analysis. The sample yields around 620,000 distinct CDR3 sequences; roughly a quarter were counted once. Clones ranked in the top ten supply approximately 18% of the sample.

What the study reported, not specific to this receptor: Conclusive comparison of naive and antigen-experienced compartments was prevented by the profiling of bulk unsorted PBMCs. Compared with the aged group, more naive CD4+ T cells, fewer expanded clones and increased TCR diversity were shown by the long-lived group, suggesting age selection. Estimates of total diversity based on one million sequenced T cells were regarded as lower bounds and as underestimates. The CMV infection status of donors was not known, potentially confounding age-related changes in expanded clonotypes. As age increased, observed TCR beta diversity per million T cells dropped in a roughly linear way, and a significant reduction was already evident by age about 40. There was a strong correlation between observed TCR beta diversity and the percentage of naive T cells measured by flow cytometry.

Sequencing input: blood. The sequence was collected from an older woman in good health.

In nucleotides, the sequence is TGCAGCGTGACCCGGACGGCAAGCTCCTACGAGCAGTACTTC. It specifies CSVTRTASSYEQYF. The chain is made from TRBV29-1 and TRBJ2-7, with the D gene too uncertain to name. The germline V gene sets CDR1 to SQVTM and CDR2 to ANQGSEA. The CDR3 covers 14 residues, taking in both the cysteine and the phenylalanine. The sequence is cut down to CDR3 DNA, 42 bases in frame from base 1. Cut back by 6 bases and 0 bases, the V and J ends lie 15 bases apart.